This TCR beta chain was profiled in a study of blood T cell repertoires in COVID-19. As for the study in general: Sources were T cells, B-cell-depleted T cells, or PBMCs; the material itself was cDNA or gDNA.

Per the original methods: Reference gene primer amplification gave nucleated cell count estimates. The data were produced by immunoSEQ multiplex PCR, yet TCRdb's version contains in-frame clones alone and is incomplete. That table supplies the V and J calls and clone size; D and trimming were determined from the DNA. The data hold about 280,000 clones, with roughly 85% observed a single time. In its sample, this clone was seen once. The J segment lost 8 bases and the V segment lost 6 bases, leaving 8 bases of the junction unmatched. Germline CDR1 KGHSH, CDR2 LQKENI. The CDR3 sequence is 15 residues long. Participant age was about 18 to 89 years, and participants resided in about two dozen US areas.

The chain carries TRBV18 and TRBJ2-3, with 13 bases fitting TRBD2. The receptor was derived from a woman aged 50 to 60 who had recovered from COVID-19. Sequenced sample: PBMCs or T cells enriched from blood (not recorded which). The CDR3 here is CASSSEGLAGTTQYF. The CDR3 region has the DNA TGTGCCAGCTCTTCCGAGGGACTAGCGGGGACTACGCAGTATTTT. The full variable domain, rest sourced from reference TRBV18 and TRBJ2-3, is NAGVMQNPRHLVRRRGQEARLRCSPMKGHSHVYWYRQLPEEGLKFMVYLQKENIIDESGMPKERFSAEFPKEGPSILRIQQVVRGDSAAYFCASSSEGLAGTTQYFGPGTRLTVL.